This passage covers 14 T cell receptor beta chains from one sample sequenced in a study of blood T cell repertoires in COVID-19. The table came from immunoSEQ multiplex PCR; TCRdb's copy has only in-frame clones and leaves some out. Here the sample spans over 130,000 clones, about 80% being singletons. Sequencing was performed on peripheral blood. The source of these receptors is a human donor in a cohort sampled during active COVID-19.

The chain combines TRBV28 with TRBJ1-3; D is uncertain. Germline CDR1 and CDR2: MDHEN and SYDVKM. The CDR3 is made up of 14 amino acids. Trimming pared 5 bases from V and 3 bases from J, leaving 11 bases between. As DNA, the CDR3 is TGTGCCAGCAGTCGGTCGACAATTGGAAACACCATATATTTT. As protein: CASSRSTIGNTIYF.

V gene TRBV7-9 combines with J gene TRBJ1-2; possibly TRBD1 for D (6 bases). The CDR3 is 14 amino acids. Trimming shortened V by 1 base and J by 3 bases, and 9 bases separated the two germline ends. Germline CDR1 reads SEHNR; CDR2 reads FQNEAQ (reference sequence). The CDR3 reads CASSLDRAHYGYTF. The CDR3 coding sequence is TGTGCCAGCAGCTTAGACAGGGCCCACTATGGCTACACCTTC.

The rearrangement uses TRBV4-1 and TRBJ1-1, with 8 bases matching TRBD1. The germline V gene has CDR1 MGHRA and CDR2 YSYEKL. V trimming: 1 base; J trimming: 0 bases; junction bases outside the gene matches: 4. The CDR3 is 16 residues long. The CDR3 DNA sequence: TGCGCCAGCAGCCAAGTAGGACAGGGAATGAACACTGAAGCTTTCTTT. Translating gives CASSQVGQGMNTEAFF.

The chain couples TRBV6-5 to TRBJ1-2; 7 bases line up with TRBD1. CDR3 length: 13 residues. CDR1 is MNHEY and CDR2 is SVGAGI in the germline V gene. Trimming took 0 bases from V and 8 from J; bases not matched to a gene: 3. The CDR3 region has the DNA TGTGCCAGCAGTTACTCGACAGGGCTGGGCTACACCTTC. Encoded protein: CASSYSTGLGYTF.

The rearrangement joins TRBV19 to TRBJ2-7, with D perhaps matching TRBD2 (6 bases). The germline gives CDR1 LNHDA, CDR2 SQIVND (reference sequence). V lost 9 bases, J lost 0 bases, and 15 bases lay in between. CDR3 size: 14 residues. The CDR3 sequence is CASSPAGNSYEQYF. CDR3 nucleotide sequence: TGTGCCAGCAGTCCTGCGGGGAACTCCTACGAGCAGTACTTC.

CDR3 sequence (DNA): TGTGCCAGTAGTATTTGGGCAAGCAACTATGGCTACACCTTC. It translates to CASSIWASNYGYTF. The rearrangement joins TRBV19 to TRBJ1-2; no reliable D call. The CDR3 length is 14 residues. The germline V and J ends were trimmed by 3 bases and 2 bases, with 10 bases remaining between them. From germline, CDR1 is LNHDA and CDR2 SQIVND (reference sequence).

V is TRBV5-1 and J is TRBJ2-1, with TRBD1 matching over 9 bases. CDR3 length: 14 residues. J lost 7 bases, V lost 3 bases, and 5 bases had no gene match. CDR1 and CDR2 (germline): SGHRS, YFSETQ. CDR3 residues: CASSSGTGMNEQFF. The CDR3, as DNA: TGCGCCAGCAGCTCCGGGACAGGGATGAATGAGCAGTTCTTC.

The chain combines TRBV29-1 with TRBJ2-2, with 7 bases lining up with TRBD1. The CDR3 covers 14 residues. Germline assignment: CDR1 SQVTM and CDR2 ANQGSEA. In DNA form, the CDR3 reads TGCAGTGGCACGCAGGGGGTGAACACCGGGGAGCTGTTTTTT. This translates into CSGTQGVNTGELFF.

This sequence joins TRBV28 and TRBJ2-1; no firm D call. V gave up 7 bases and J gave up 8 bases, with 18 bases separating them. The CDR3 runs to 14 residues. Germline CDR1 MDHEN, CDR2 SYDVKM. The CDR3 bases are TGTGCCAGCATCCCGATCACGAGGTCAGATGAGCAGTTCTTC. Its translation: CASIPITRSDEQFF.

The DNA of the CDR3 is TGTGCCACCAGTGAGGGGGGGACGGGACTTGGCGAGACCCAGTACTTC. Translated: CATSEGGTGLGETQYF. V usage is TRBV24-1 and J usage is TRBJ2-5; 7 nucleotides match TRBD2. V was clipped by 4 bases and J by 5 bases; unmatched bases: 12. The length of the CDR3 is 16 residues. CDR1 and CDR2 (germline): KGHDR, SFDVKD.

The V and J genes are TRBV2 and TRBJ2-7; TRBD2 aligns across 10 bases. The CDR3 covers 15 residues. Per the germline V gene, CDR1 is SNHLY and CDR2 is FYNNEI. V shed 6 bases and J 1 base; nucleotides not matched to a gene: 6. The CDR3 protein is CASRRTSGISYEQYF. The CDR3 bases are TGTGCCAGCAGGCGGACTAGCGGCATATCCTACGAGCAGTACTTC.

The DNA for the CDR3 is TGTGCCAGCACCCTGGCAGGGGGCTACGAGCAGTACTTC. It translates to CASTLAGGYEQYF. V usage is TRBV7-9 and J usage is TRBJ2-7; 7 nucleotides match TRBD1. V trimming: 7 bases; J trimming: 3 bases; junction bases outside the gene matches: 6. CDR3 length: 13 residues. Germline CDR1 and CDR2: SEHNR and FQNEAQ (reference sequence).

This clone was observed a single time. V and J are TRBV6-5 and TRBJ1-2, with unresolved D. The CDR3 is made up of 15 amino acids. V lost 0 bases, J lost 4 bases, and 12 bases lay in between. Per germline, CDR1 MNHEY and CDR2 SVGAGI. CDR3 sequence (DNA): TGTGCCAGCAGTTACTCCGGAGGTCCTCCCTATGGCTACACCTTC. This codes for CASSYSGGPPYGYTF.

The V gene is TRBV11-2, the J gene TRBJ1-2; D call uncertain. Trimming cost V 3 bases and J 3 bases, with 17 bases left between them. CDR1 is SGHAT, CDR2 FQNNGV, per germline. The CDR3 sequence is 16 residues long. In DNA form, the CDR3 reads TGTGCCAGCAGCTTGGAGGGCGGCAGGTGGGACTATGGCTACACCTTC. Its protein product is CASSLEGGRWDYGYTF.